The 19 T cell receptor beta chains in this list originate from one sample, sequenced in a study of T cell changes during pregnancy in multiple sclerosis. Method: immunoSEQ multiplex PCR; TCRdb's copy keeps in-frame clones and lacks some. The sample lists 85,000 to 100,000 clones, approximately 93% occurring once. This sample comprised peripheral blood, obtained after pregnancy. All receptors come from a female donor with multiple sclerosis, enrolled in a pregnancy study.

The CDR3 DNA reads as TGTGCCAGCAGGCGGAGAACCAATGAGCAGTTCTTC. It specifies CASRRRTNEQFF. The chain couples TRBV28 to TRBJ2-1; D unresolved. This CDR3 spans 12 amino acids. V lost 6 bases, J lost 6 bases, and 9 bases lay in between. CDR1 and CDR2 (germline): MDHEN, SYDVKM.

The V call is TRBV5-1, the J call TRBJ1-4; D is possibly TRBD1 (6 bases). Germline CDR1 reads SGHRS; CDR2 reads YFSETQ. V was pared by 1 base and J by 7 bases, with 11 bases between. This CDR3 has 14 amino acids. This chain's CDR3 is CASSLLGAGEKLFF. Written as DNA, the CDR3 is TGCGCCAGCAGCTTGTTGGGGGCGGGTGAAAAACTGTTTTTT.

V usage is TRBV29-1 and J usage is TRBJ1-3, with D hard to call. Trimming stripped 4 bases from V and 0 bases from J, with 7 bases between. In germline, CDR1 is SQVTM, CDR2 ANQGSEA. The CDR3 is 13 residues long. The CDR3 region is CSVAAASGNTIYF. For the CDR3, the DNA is TGCAGCGTTGCGGCGGCCTCTGGAAACACCATATATTTT.

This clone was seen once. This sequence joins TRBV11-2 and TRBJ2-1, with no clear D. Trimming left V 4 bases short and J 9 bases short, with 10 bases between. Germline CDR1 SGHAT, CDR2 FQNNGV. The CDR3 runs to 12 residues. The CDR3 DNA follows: TGTGCCAGCAGCTCCCTGAGAAGTGAGCAGTTCTTC. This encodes CASSSLRSEQFF.

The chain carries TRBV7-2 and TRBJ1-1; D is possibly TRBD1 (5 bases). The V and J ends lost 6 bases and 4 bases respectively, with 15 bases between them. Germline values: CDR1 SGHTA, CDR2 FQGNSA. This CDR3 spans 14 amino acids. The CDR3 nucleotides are TGTGCCAGCAGTCCAGGTGGGGGGAGCACTGAAGCTTTCTTT. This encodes CASSPGGGSTEAFF.

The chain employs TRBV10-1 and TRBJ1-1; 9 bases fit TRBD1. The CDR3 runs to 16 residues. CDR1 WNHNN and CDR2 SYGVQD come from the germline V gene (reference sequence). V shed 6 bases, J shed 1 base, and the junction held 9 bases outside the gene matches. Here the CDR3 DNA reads TGCGCCAGCAGGGGACAGGGCGCCAATTCGAACACTGAAGCTTTCTTT. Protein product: CASRGQGANSNTEAFF.

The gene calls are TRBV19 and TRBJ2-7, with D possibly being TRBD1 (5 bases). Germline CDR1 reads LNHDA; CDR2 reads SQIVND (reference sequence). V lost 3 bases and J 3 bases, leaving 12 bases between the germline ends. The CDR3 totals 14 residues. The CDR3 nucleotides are TGTGCCAGTAGTATTAGGGGCTGGGACTACGAGCAGTACTTC. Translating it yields CASSIRGWDYEQYF.

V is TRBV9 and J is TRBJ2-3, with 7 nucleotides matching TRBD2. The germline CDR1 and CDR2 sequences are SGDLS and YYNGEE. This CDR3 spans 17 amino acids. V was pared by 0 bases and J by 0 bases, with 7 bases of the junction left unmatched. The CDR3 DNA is TGTGCCAGCAGCGTAGCTACCCTAGCGGTGAGCACAGATACGCAGTATTTT. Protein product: CASSVATLAVSTDTQYF.

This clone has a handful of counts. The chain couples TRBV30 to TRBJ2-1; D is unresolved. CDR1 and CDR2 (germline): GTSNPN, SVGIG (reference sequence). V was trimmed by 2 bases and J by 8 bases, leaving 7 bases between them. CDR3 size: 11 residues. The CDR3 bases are TGTGCCTGGAGTCCGGCGGATGAGCAGTTCTTC. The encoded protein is CAWSPADEQFF.

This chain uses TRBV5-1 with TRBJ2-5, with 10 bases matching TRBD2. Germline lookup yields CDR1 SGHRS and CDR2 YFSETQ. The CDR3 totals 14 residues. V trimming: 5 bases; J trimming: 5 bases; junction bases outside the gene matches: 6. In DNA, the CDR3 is TGCGCCAGCAGTCCTAGCGGGAGAGGGGAGACCCAGTACTTC. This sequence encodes CASSPSGRGETQYF.

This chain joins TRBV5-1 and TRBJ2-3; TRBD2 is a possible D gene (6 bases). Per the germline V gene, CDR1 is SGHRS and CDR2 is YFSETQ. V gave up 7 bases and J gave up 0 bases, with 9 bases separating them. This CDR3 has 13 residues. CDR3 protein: CASGGASTDTQYF. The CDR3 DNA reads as TGCGCCAGCGGAGGGGCTAGCACAGATACGCAGTATTTT. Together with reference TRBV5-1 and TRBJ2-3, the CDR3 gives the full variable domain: KAGVTQTPRYLIKTRGQQVTLSCSPISGHRSVSWYQQTPGQGLQFLFEYFSETQRNKGNFPGRFSGRQFSNSRSEMNVSTLELGDSALYLCASGGASTDTQYFGPGTRLTVL.

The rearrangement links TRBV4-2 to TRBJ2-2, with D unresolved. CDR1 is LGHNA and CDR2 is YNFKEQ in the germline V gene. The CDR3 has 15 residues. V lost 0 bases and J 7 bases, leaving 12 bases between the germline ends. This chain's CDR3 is CASSQDLWSGGELFF. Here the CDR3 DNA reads TGTGCCAGCAGCCAAGATCTATGGTCCGGCGGGGAGCTGTTTTTT.

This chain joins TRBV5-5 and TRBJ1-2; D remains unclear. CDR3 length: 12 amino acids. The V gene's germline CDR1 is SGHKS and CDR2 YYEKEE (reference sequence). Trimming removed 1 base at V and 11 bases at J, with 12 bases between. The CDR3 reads CASSLPGVDYTF. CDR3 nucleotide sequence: TGTGCCAGCAGCTTGCCCGGGGTAGATTACACCTTC.

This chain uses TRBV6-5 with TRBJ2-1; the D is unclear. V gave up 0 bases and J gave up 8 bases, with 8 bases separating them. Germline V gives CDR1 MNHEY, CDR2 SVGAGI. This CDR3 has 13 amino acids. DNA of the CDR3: TGTGCCAGCAGTTACTCGAGGAGCGATGAGCAGTTCTTC. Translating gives CASSYSRSDEQFF.

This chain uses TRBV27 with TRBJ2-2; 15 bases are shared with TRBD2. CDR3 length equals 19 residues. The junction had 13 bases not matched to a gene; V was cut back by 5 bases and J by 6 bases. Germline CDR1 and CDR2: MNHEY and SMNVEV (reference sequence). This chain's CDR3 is CASSQTGLAGGGTAGELFF. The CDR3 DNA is TGTGCCAGCAGTCAAACGGGACTAGCGGGAGGTGGTACAGCCGGGGAGCTGTTTTTT.

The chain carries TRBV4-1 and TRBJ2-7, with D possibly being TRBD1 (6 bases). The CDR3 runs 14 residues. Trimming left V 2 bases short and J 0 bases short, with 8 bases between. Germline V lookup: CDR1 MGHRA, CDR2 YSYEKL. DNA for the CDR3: TGCGCCAGCAGCCAATGGACAGACTCCTACGAGCAGTACTTC. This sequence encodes CASSQWTDSYEQYF.

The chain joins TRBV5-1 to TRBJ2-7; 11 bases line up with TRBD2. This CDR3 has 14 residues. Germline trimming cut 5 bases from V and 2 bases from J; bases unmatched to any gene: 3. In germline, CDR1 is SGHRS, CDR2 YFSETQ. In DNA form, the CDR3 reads TGCGCCAGCAGTGGGACTAGCGGAACCTACGAGCAGTACTTC. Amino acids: CASSGTSGTYEQYF.

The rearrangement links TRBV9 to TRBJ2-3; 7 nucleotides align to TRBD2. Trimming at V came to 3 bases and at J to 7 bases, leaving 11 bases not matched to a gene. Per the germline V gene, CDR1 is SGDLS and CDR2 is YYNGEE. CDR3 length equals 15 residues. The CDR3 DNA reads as TGTGCCAGCAGCGGGGCTAGCGGACAAGGGAATACGCAGTATTTT. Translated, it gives CASSGASGQGNTQYF.

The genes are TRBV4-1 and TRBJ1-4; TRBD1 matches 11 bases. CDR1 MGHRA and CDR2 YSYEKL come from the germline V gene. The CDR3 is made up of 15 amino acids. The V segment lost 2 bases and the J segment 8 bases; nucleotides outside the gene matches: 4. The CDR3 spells CASSQPRDRGEKLFF. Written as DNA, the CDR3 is TGCGCCAGCAGCCAACCCCGGGACAGGGGGGAAAAACTGTTTTTT.